This entry describes one TCR beta chain. The CDR3 runs 12 residues. Germline lookup yields CDR1 SGHRS and CDR2 YFSETQ. With V trimmed by 1 base and J by 8 bases, 2 bases remained unmatched. The data originate from a study of blood T cell repertoires in COVID-19. The assay was immunoSEQ multiplex PCR, and TCRdb's table has in-frame clones only and misses some. The repertoire consists of about 150,000 clones, with roughly 72% occurring once and the leading ten covering 3.7%. The chain carries TRBV5-1 and TRBJ1-2, with 7 nucleotides matching TRBD1. The sequencing sample was made of peripheral blood. This TCR was sampled from a woman aged 80 or older with acute or convalescent COVID-19. The DNA of the CDR3 is TGCGCCAGCAGCTTGTGGGGACAGGGCTACACCTTC. This sequence encodes CASSLWGQGYTF. Full variable domain (missing parts from reference TRBV5-1 and TRBJ1-2): KAGVTQTPRYLIKTRGQQVTLSCSPISGHRSVSWYQQTPGQGLQFLFEYFSETQRNKGNFPGRFSGRQFSNSRSEMNVSTLELGDSALYLCASSLWGQGYTFGSGTRLTVV.